This T cell receptor beta chain is from a study of cytomegalovirus exposure and HLA in healthy donors. Each donor was healthy, and each was a bone marrow donor. This CDR3 region has 14 residues. Germline V gene data show CDR1 as MNHEY and CDR2 as SMNVEV (reference sequence). The germline V and J ends were trimmed by 5 bases and 5 bases, with 12 bases remaining between them. Primers: 60 Vbeta forward and 13 Jbeta reverse. Here immunoSEQ multiplex PCR was the method, and the copy in TCRdb shows in-frame clones only, minus some. The profile shows 96,000 or so clones, around 74% of them singletons. The sequenced sample was PBMCs. The origin of this receptor is a woman in her seventies in good health and CMV-seropositive. The rearrangement links TRBV27 to TRBJ1-4; perhaps TRBD1 as D (6 bases). The CDR3 loop is CASSLRDNNEKLFF. As DNA, the CDR3 is TGTGCCAGCAGTCTCCGGGACAACAATGAAAAACTGTTTTTT.